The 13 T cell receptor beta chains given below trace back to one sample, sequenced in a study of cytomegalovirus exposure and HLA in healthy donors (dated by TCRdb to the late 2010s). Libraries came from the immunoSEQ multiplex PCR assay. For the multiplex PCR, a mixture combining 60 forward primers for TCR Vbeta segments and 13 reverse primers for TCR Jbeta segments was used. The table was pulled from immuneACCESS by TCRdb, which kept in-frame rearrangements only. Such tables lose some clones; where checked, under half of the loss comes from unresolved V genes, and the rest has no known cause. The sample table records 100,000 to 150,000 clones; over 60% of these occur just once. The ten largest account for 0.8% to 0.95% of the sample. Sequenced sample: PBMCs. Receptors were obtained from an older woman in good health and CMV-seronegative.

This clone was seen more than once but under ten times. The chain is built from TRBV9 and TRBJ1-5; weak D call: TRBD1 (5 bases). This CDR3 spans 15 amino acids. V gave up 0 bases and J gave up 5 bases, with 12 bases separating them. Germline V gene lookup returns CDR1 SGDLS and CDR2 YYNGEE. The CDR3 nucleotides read TGTGCCAGCAGCGTAGATGCGGGGGTCCATCAGCCCCAGCATTTT. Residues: CASSVDAGVHQPQHF.

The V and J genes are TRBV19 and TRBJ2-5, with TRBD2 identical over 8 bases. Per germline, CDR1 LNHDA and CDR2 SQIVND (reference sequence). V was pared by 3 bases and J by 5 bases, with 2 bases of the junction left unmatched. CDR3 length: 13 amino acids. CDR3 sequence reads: CASSIGRGETQYF. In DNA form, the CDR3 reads TGTGCCAGTAGTATCGGGAGGGGTGAGACCCAGTACTTC.

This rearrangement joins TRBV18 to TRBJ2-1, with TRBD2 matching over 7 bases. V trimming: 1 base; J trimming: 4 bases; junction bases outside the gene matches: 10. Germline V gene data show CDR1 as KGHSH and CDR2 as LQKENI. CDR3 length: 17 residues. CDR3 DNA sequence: TGTGCCAGCTCACCACGGTGGGCGGGGACTAATTACAATGAGCAGTTCTTC. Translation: CASSPRWAGTNYNEQFF.

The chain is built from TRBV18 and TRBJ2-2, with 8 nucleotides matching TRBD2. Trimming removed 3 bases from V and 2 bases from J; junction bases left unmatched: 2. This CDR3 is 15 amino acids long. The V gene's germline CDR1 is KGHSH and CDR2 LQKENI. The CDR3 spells CASSPRGANTGELFF. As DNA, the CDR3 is TGTGCCAGCTCACCGCGGGGGGCAAACACCGGGGAGCTGTTTTTT.

CDR3 coding DNA: TGTGCCAGCAGTGAAAGGGGTCCCTACGAGCAGTACTTC. It is translated as CASSERGPYEQYF. This chain joins TRBV6-1 and TRBJ2-7; tentative D call: TRBD1 (5 bases). The CDR3 totals 13 residues. Germline CDR1 reads MNHNS; CDR2 reads SASEGT. The ends were cut back, 2 bases at V and 2 bases at J, with 7 bases in the middle.

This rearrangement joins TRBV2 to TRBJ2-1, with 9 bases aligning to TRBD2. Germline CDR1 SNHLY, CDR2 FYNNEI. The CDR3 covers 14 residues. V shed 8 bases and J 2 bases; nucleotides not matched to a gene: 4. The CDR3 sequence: CASDLAGPYNEQFF. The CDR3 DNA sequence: TGTGCCAGCGACCTAGCGGGGCCCTACAATGAGCAGTTCTTC.

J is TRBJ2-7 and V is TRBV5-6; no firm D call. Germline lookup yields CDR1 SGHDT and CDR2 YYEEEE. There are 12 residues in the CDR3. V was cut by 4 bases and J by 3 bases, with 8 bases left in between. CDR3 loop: CASSNSLYEQYF. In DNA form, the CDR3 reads TGTGCCAGCAGCAACAGTCTCTACGAGCAGTACTTC.

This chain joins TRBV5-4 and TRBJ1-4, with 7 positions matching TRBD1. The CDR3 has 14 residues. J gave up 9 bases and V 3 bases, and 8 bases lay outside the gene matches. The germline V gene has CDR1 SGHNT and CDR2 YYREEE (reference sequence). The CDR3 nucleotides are TGTGCCAGCAGCTCACCCCAGACAGGGAAAAAACTGTTTTTT. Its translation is CASSSPQTGKKLFF.

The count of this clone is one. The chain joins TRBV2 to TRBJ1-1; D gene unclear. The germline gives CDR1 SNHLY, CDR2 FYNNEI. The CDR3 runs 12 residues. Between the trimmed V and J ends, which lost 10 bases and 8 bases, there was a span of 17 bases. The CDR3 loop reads CANRNPGSEAFF. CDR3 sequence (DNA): TGTGCCAACAGAAACCCGGGATCAGAAGCTTTCTTT.

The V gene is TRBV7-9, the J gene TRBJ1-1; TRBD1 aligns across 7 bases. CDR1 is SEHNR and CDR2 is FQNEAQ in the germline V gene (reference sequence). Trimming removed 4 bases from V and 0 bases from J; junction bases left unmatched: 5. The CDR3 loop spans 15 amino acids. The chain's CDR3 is CASSSKTGMNTEAFF. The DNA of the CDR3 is TGTGCCAGCAGCTCCAAGACAGGGATGAACACTGAAGCTTTCTTT.

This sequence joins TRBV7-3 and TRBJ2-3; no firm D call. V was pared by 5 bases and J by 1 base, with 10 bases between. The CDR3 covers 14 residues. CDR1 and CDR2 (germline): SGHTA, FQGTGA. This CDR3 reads CASSLGFGTDTQYF. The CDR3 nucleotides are TGTGCCAGCAGCCTCGGTTTTGGCACAGATACGCAGTATTTT.

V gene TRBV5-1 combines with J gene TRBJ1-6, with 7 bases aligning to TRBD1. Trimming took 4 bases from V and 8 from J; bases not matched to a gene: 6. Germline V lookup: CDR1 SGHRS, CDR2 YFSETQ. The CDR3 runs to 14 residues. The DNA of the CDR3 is TGCGCCAGCAGCGGCCAGGGGGGCGATTCACCCCTCCACTTT. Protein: CASSGQGGDSPLHF.

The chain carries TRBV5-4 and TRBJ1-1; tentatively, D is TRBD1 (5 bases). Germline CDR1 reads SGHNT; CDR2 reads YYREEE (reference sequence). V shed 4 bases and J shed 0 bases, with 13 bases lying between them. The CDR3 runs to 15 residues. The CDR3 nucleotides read TGTGCCAGCAGCGGGGGGGGACGGATGAACACTGAAGCTTTCTTT. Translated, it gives CASSGGGRMNTEAFF.